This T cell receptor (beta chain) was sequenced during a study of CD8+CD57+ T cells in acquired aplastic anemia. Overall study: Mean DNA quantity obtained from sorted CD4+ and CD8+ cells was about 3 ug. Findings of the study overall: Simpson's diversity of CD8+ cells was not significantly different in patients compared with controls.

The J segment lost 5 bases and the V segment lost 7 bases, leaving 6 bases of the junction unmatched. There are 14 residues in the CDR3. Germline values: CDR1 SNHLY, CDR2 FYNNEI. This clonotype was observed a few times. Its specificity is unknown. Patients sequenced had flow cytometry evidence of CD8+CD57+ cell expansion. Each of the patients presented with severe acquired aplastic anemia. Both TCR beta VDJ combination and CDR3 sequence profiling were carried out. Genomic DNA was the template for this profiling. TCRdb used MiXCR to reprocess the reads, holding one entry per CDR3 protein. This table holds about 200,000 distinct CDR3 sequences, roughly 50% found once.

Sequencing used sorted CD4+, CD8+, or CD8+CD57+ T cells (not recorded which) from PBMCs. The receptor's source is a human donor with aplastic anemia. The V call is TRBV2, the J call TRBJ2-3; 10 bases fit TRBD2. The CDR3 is CASNSGGAVDTQYF. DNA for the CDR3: TGTGCCAGCAACAGCGGGGGGGCGGTAGATACGCAGTATTTT. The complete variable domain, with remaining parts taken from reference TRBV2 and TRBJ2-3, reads EPEVTQTPSHQVTQMGQEVILRCVPISNHLYFYWYRQILGQKVEFLVSFYNNEISEKSEIFDDQFSVERPDGSNFTLKIRSTKLEDSAMYFCASNSGGAVDTQYFGPGTRLTVL.